This TCR beta chain was observed in a study of control samples from healthy donors and cancer patients. The CDR3 has 13 amino acids. With 1 base removed from V and 3 bases from J, the gap between germline ends came to 7 bases. Per the germline V gene, CDR1 is KGHSH and CDR2 is LQKENI. Using immunoSEQ multiplex PCR, the repertoire was profiled, and TCRdb retains in-frame clones only, with some absent. The sample lists about 92,000 clones; approximately 82% were seen once. The sample was blood. V and J are TRBV18 and TRBJ2-7; weak D call: TRBD1 (6 bases). This receptor was identified in a woman aged 55 to 70 in good health. The CDR3 region has the DNA TGTGCCAGCTCACCACAGGACAGCTACGAGCAGTACTTC. It yields the protein CASSPQDSYEQYF.